This T cell receptor beta chain was recovered during a study of cytomegalovirus exposure and HLA in healthy donors. Across the whole study: Most genotyped donors, around 86% of 398, had Caucasian-associated genetic ancestry.

Researchers ran the PCR with 60 Vbeta and 13 Jbeta primers. The table came from immunoSEQ multiplex PCR; TCRdb's copy has only in-frame clones and leaves some out. The data hold 130,000 or so clones, with under 80% observed a single time. After removal of 0 bases from V and 4 bases from J, the junction contained 7 bases not matched to a gene. There are 15 residues in the CDR3. Germline CDR1 reads SQVTM; CDR2 reads ANQGSEA. Sequencing was carried out using PBMCs. This receptor was taken from a man younger than 35 in good health and CMV-seropositive. This chain connects TRBV29-1 to TRBJ2-3; 7 bases are shared with TRBD2. CDR3 bases: TGCAGCGTTGAAGATCGGTCTAGCGGATCAGATACGCAGTATTTT. Protein product: CSVEDRSSGSDTQYF.